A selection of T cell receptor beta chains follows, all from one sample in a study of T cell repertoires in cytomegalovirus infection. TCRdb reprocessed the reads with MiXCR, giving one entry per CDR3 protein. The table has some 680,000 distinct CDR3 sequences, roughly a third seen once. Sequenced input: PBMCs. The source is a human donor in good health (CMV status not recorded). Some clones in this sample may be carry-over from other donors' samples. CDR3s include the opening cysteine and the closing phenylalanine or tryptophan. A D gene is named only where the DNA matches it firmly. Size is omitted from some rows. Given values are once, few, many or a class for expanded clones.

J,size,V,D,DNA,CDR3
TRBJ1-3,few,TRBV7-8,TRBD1,TGTGCCAGCACCCTAGAGGGGGCAGGTTACGGAAACACCATATATTTT,CASTLEGAGYGNTIYF
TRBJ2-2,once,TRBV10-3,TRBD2,TGTGCCATCAGGGGGACTAGCGGGAGGGGTACCGGGGAGCTGTTTTTT,CAIRGTSGRGTGELFF
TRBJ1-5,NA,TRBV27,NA,TGTGCCAGCAGTTTAGGGGAGGGTTGGCATCCCCAGCATTTT,CASSLGEGWHPQHF
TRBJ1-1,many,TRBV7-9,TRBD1,TGTGCCAGCAGCTTAGACAGGGGACCCCCTGAAGCTTTCTTT,CASSLDRGPPEAFF
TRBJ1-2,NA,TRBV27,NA,TGTGCCAGCAGTTTAAAGGGCGGTCCCCCTTCCCCTTATGGCTACACCTTC,CASSLKGGPPSPYGYTF
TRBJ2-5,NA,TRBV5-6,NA,TGTGCCAGCAGCTTCCCGTCGGTCCTCCAAGAGACCCAGTACTTC,CASSFPSVLQETQYF
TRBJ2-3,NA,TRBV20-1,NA,TGCAGTGCCCCGGACATTGACACAGATACGCAGTATTTT,CSAPDIDTDTQYF
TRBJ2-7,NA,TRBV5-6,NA,TGTGCCAGCAGCCCGGTAGACATCTACGAGCAGTACTTC,CASSPVDIYEQYF
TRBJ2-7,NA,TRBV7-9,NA,TGTGCCAGCAGCTTAGGAGGGTCGGTGGTTTACTTC,CASSLGGSVVYF
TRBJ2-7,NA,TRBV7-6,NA,TGTGCCAGCAGCTTTGCCCCAAACGGCCTAGGGCAGTACTTC,CASSFAPNGLGQYF
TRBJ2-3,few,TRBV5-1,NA,TGCGCCAGCAGCTACCGACTACCCCCACGCGATACGCAGTATTTT,CASSYRLPPRDTQYF
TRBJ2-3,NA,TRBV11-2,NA,TGTGCCAGCAGCTTCGGATTTCGCGGAACTAGCACAGATACGCAGTATTTT,CASSFGFRGTSTDTQYF
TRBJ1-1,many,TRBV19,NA,TGTGCCAGTAGTACGGGCACTGAAGCTTTCTTT,CASSTGTEAFF
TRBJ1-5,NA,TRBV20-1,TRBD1,TGCAGTGCACTTACAGGGGGCGGGACGGCGAGCAATCAGCCCCAGCATTTT,CSALTGGGTASNQPQHF
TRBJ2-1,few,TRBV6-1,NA,TGTGCCAGCAGTTCCGGTCCGAGCTCCTACAATGAGCAGTTCTTC,CASSSGPSSYNEQFF
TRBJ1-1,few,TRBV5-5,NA,TGTGCCAGCAGCTTGGGAGGAACCATGAACACTGAAGCTTTCTTT,CASSLGGTMNTEAFF
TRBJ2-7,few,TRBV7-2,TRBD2,TGTGCCAGCAGCTTAGTGCGGGAGTCGTACGAGCAGTACTTC,CASSLVRESYEQYF
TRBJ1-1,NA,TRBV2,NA,TGTGCCAGCAGCGCACAGGGTAGGGACACTGAAGCTTTCTTT,CASSAQGRDTEAFF
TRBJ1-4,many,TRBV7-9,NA,TGTGCCAGCAGCTTAGCTCCGAAAAAACTGTTTTTT,CASSLAPKKLFF
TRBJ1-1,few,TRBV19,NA,TGTGCCAGTAGTATAGAGCCGGCACAGGGGAACACTGAAGCTTTCTTT,CASSIEPAQGNTEAFF
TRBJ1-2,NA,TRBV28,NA,TGTGCCAGCAGTTTATTGGGGCAGCTAAACTATGGCTACACCTTC,CASSLLGQLNYGYTF
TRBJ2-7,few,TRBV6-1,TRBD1,TGTGCCAGCAGGCCTGCTGGACAGGGGGCCCGCGAGCAGTACTTC,CASRPAGQGAREQYF
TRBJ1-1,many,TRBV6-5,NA,TGTGCCAGCAGCTCCACGATAACTGAAGCTTTCTTT,CASSSTITEAFF
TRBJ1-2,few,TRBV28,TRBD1,TGTGCCAGCAGTTTTTACGCAGGGGGGAACTATGGCTACACCTTC,CASSFYAGGNYGYTF
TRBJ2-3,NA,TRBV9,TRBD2,TGTGCCAGCAGCGTAGGGATCCGCAGCGGGGGTGAAGATACGCAGTATTTT,CASSVGIRSGGEDTQYF
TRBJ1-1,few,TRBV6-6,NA,TGTGCCAGCATGCTTTACACTGAAGCTTTCTTT,CASMLYTEAFF
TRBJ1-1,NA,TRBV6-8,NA,TGTGCCAGCAGTTACGGGGGGACCGGGGCTTTCTTT,CASSYGGTGAFF
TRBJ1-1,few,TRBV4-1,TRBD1,TGCGCCAGCAGCCAGTTCGAGGACAGGCTGAACACTGAAGCTTTCTTT,CASSQFEDRLNTEAFF
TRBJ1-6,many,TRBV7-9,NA,TGTGCCAGCAGCTTATTACTCGGGGAGTCGCGGAATTCACCCCTCCACTTT,CASSLLLGESRNSPLHF
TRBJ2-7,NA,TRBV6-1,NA,TGTGCCAGCGGTTTTCTTCGGGCCCAGGTGGCCTACGAGCAGTACTTC,CASGFLRAQVAYEQYF
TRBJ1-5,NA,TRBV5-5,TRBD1,TGTGCCAGCAGCTTGGCCCCCCGGACAGGCGATCAGCCCCAGCATTTT,CASSLAPRTGDQPQHF
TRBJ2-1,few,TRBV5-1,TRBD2,TGCGCCAGCAGCTTAGCCCCAGCGGGACCCCCCAATGAGCAGTTCTTC,CASSLAPAGPPNEQFF
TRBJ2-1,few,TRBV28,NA,TGTGCCACTAGTCGGTGGAGAAGGATCGATGAGCAGTTCTTC,CATSRWRRIDEQFF
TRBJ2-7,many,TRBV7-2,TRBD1,TGTGCCAGCAGCCACGAGACAGGGCGGGAGCAGTACTTC,CASSHETGREQYF
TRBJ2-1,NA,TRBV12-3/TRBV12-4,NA,TGTGCCAGCAAAGGCAGCGCCCAGACCTCCTACAATGAGCAGTTCTTC,CASKGSAQTSYNEQFF
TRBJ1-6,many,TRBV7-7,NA,TGTGCCAGCAGCTTAGATCGGGGTTCACCCCTCCACTTT,CASSLDRGSPLHF
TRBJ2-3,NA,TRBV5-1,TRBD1,TGCGCCAGCAGCTACGAGACAGGGATTAGCACAGATACGCAGTATTTT,CASSYETGISTDTQYF
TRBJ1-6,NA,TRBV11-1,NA,TGTGCCAGCAGCTCGTACAGGGTAAACGATTCACCCCTCCACTTT,CASSSYRVNDSPLHF
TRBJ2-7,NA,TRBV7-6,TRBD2,TGTGCCAGCAGCCCAACTAGCGGGAGGCGGCGAGACGAGCAGTACTTC,CASSPTSGRRRDEQYF
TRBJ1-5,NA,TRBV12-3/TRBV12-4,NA,TGTGCCAGCAGTTTGGGGGGACCCGGGCAGCCCCAGCATTTT,CASSLGGPGQPQHF
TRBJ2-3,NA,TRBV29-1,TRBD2,TGCAGCGTGGGGCGGAGCGGGGGGGCCGGAACAGATACGCAGTATTTT,CSVGRSGGAGTDTQYF
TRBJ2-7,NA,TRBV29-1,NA,TGCAGCGTTGGGAGAGGGGAGCTCTACGAGCAGTACTTC,CSVGRGELYEQYF
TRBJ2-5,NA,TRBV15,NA,TGTGCCACCAGCGGGACACGACGGACAGCACGAGAAGAGACCCAGTACTTC,CATSGTRRTAREETQYF
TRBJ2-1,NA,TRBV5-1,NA,TGCGCCAGCAGCTTAGGTGGTTCGAGGGACTACAATGAGCAGTTCTTC,CASSLGGSRDYNEQFF
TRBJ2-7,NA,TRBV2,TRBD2,TGTGCCAGCAGTGAAGCGAGCGGGGGCTACGAGCAGTACTTC,CASSEASGGYEQYF
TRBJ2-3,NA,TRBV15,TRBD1,TGTGCCACCAGCCGGGACAGGGACACAGATACGCAGTATTTT,CATSRDRDTDTQYF
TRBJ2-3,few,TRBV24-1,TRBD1,TGTGCCACCAGTGAAGCGCAAACAGGGGGCACAGATACGCAGTATTTT,CATSEAQTGGTDTQYF
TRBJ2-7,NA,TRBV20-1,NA,TGCAGTGCTAGAGCTGTGGACAGACCCTCCTACGAGCAGTACTTC,CSARAVDRPSYEQYF
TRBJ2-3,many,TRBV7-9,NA,TGTGCCAGCAGCAACAGTGCTCCTAGCACAGATACGCAGTATTTT,CASSNSAPSTDTQYF
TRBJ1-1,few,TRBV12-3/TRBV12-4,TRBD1,TGTGCCAGCAGTAGATCGACAGGGATCACTGAAGCTTTCTTT,CASSRSTGITEAFF
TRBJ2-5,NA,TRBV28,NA,TGTGCCAGCAGGTCACCTCGGACAGTTCAAGAGACCCAGTACTTC,CASRSPRTVQETQYF
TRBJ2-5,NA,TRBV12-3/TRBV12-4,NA,TGTGCCAGCAGTTTTATCAGGGCAAGCGAGACCCAGTACTTC,CASSFIRASETQYF
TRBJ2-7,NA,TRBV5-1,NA,TGCGCCAGCAGCTTGTTCCGCGGTTCCACCTACGAGCAGTACTTC,CASSLFRGSTYEQYF
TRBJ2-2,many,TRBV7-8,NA,TGTGCCAGCAGCTTAAGCACCCTGAACACCGGGGAGCTGTTTTTT,CASSLSTLNTGELFF